These 11 T cell receptor beta chains came from one sample sequenced in a study of T cell clonality in common variable immunodeficiency. Profiled with immunoSEQ multiplex PCR; TCRdb holds only in-frame clones, not every one. Listed for the sample are roughly 29,000 clones, none seen a single time. Sequenced sample: peripheral blood mononuclear cells. The receptors here all came from a person aged 18 to 75 in good health.

Many counts were recorded for this clone. The read falls 3 residues short of the CDR3 end, and the missing part is taken from the germline J gene. J is TRBJ1-1 and V is TRBV19; TRBD1 aligns across 7 bases. The CDR3 covers 13 residues. Germline CDR1 LNHDA, CDR2 SQIVND (reference sequence). V was clipped by 4 bases and J by 4 bases; unmatched bases: 3. The CDR3 DNA, read in part, is TGTGCCAGTAGTAAACAGGGGAGCACTGAA. Translation: CASSKQGSTE. The CDR3 as a whole reads CASSKQGSTEAFF.

This clone was seen at least ten times. The CDR3 end falls 3 residues outside the read, so it is completed with the germline J gene. This chain links TRBV7-9 with TRBJ2-7, with a possible D match to TRBD1 (6 bases). Germline assignment: CDR1 SEHNR and CDR2 FQNEAQ (reference sequence). This CDR3 comprises 15 residues. V lost 1 base, J lost 0 bases, and 10 bases lay in between. The CDR3 loop reads CASSLVWTDSYEQYF. CDR3 bases read: TGTGCCAGCAGCTTAGTTTGGACAGACTCCTACGAG.

This clone was observed many times. The read ends 3 residues before the CDR3 terminus; that terminus is restored from the germline J gene. This chain links TRBV7-9 with TRBJ1-5; D is perhaps TRBD1 (5 bases). V gave up 3 bases and J gave up 4 bases, with 13 bases separating them. The CDR3 is 15 amino acids. The germline V gene has CDR1 SEHNR and CDR2 FQNEAQ (reference sequence). The chain's CDR3 is CASSLDVTVNQPQHF. CDR3 DNA, as far as it was read: TGTGCCAGCAGCTTGGACGTGACAGTTAATCAGCCC.

This clone was counted ten times or more. Read sequence stops 3 residues before the CDR3 end, and the germline J gene provides the missing end. V usage is TRBV18 and J usage is TRBJ2-3; no firm D call. With 4 bases removed from V and 5 bases from J, the gap between germline ends came to 10 bases. The CDR3 runs 13 residues. Germline V gives CDR1 KGHSH, CDR2 LQKENI. The sequenced CDR3 bases are TGTGCCAGCTCACAGGAGCGTCGAGATACG. Its translation is CASSQERRDT. The full CDR3 reads CASSQERRDTQYF.

This clone was seen a handful of times. The read terminates 3 residues ahead of where the CDR3 ends, so the germline J gene completes it. The chain links TRBV7-6 to TRBJ2-2; a weak D match, TRBD1 (5 bases). The CDR3 spans 14 residues. Trimming removed 5 bases at V and 8 bases at J, with 15 bases between. Per the germline V gene, CDR1 is SGHVS and CDR2 is FNYEAQ. CDR3 sequence reads: CASSQTQGVGELFF. The part of the CDR3 DNA that was read is TGTGCCAGCAGCCAAACCCAGGGTGTTGGGGAG.

This clone was found many times. The read finishes 3 residues shy of the CDR3 end, and the germline J gene is used to complete it. The rearrangement links TRBV7-2 to TRBJ2-4; 8 bases align to TRBD1. The CDR3 contains 11 residues. Germline-derived CDR1 and CDR2 are SGHTA and FQGNSA. The CDR3 protein is CASSSGGVQYF. The CDR3 bases that were read are TGTGCCAGCAGCTCAGGGGGCGTT.

This clone has a handful of counts. The read halts 3 residues ahead of the CDR3 end, with the missing end drawn from the germline J gene. V gene TRBV2 combines with J gene TRBJ1-3; D possibly corresponds to TRBD1 (5 bases). Deletions cut 0 bases from V and 2 bases from J, with 8 bases between. This CDR3 comprises 15 residues. Germline CDR1 reads SNHLY; CDR2 reads FYNNEI. The CDR3 bases that were read are TGTGCCAGCAGTGAAGCCCAGGGAGCTGGAAACACC. Encoded protein: CASSEAQGAGNT. Given in full, the CDR3 is CASSEAQGAGNTIYF. Complete variable domain (other parts from reference TRBV2 and TRBJ1-3): EPEVTQTPSHQVTQMGQEVILRCVPISNHLYFYWYRQILGQKVEFLVSFYNNEISEKSEIFDDQFSVERPDGSNFTLKIRSTKLEDSAMYFCASSEAQGAGNTIYFGEGSWLTVV.

This clone was detected a few times. The read terminates 3 residues ahead of where the CDR3 ends, so the germline J gene completes it. The rearrangement links TRBV7-8 to TRBJ2-3, with 9 bases matching TRBD2. Germline V gene data show CDR1 as SGHVS and CDR2 as FQNEAQ. V lost 2 bases and J lost 4; bases outside the gene matches: 7. The CDR3 consists of 16 residues. CDR3 DNA, as far as it was read: TGTGCCAGCAGCTTATTAGCGGGGGTATCCTCAGATACG. Its translation: CASSLLAGVSSDT. The full CDR3 protein reads CASSLLAGVSSDTQYF.

Many counts were recorded for this clone. The read comes to an end 3 residues before the CDR3 does, leaving the germline J gene to fill in the end. The rearrangement joins TRBV18 to TRBJ2-3; D might be TRBD1 (5 bases). This CDR3 region has 15 residues. Germline CDR1 reads KGHSH; CDR2 reads LQKENI. The V gene lost 4 bases and the J gene lost 1 base, with 12 bases spanning the gap. The CDR3 DNA, read in part, is TGTGCCAGCTCACGACAGTCCCCGGGCACAGATACG. The encoded protein is CASSRQSPGTDT. The complete CDR3 protein is CASSRQSPGTDTQYF.

This clone was counted many times. The CDR3 goes on 3 residues after the read ends, and that part is filled in from the germline J gene. V usage is TRBV5-1 and J usage is TRBJ1-1; D gene unclear. V was trimmed by 4 bases and J by 4 bases, leaving 11 bases between them. Germline V gene sequence: CDR1 SGHRS, CDR2 YFSETQ. The CDR3 extends over 13 amino acids. The CDR3 loop reads CASSEGWATEAFF. The DNA read from the CDR3 is TGCGCCAGCAGCGAGGGTTGGGCCACTGAA.

This clone was detected ten times or more. The read finishes 3 residues shy of the CDR3 end, and the germline J gene is used to complete it. The chain combines TRBV20-1 with TRBJ2-2; 7 bases are shared with TRBD1. Looked up from germline, CDR1 is DFQATT and CDR2 is SNEGSKA (reference sequence). The CDR3 totals 15 residues. Trimming took 3 bases from V and 6 from J; bases not matched to a gene: 10. The part of the CDR3 DNA that was read is TGCAGTGCTAGTACAGGGGCCAGGGGGTCCGGGGAG. Translating it yields CSASTGARGSGE. The CDR3 reads in full as CSASTGARGSGELFF.